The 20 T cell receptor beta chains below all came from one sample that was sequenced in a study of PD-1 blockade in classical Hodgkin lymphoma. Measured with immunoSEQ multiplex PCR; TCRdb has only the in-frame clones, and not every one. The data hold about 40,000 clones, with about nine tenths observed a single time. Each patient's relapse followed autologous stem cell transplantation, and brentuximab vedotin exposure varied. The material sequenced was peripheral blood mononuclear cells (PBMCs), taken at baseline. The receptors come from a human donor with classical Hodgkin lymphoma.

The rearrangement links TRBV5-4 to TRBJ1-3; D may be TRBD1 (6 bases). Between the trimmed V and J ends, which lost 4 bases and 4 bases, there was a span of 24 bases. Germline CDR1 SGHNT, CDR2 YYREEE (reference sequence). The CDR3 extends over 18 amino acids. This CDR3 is CASSPGTGKWGPGNTIYF. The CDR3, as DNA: TGTGCCAGCAGCCCCGGTACAGGGAAGTGGGGGCCGGGAAACACCATATATTTT.

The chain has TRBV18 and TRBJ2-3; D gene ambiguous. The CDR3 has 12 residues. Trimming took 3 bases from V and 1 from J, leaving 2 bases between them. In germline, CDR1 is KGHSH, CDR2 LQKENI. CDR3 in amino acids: CASSPRTDTQYF. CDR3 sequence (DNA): TGTGCCAGCTCACCCCGCACAGATACGCAGTATTTT.

The CDR3 is CASTKGLAAGELETQYF. The DNA for the CDR3 is TGTGCCAGTACAAAGGGGCTAGCGGCGGGAGAACTGGAGACCCAGTACTTC. The rearrangement joins TRBV19 to TRBJ2-5; 7 bases are a match to TRBD2. The length of the CDR3 is 17 residues. CDR1 LNHDA and CDR2 SQIVND come from the germline V gene (reference sequence). V lost 7 bases to trimming and J lost 5 bases; unmatched junction nucleotides: 19.

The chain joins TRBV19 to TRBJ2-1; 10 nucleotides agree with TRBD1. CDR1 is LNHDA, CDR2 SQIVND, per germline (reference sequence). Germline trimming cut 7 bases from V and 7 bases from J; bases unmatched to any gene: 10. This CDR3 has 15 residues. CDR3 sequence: CASTMRQGARNEQFF. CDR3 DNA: TGTGCCAGTACCATGCGACAGGGGGCGCGGAATGAGCAGTTCTTC.

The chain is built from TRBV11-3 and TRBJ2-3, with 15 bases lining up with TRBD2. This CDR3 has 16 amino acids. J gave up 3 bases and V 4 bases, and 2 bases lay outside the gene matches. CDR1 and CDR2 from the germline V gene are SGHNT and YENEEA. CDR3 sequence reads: CASSSGLAGGTDTQYF. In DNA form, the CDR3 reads TGTGCCAGCAGCTCCGGACTAGCGGGGGGGACAGATACGCAGTATTTT.

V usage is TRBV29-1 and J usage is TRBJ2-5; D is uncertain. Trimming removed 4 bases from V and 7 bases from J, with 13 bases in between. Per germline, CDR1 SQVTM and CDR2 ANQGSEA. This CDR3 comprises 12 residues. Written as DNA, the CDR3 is TGCAGCGTTGGTGAGCCTTACCGGACCCAGTACTTC. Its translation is CSVGEPYRTQYF.

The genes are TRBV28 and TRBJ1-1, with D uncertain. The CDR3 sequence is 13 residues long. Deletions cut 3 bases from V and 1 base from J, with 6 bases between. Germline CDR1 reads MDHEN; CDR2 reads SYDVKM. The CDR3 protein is CASSFRGNTEAFF. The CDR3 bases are TGTGCCAGCAGTTTTCGGGGGAACACTGAAGCTTTCTTT.

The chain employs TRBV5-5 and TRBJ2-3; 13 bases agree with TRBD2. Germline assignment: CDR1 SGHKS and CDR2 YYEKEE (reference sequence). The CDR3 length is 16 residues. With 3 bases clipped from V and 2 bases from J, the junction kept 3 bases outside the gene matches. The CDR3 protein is CASSSGLAGLTDTQYF. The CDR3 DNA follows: TGTGCCAGCAGCTCGGGACTAGCGGGACTCACAGATACGCAGTATTTT.

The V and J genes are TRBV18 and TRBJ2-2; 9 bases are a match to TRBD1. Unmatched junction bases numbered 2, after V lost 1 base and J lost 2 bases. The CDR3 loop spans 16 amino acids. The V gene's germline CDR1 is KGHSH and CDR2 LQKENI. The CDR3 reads CASSPQTGGNTGELFF. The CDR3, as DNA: TGTGCCAGCTCACCACAGACAGGGGGAAACACCGGGGAGCTGTTTTTT.

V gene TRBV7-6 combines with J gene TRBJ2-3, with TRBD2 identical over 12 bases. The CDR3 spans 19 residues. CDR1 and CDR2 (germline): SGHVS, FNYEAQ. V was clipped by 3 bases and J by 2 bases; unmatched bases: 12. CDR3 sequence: CASSFVGGLAGGPTDTQYF. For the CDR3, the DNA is TGTGCCAGCAGCTTCGTAGGAGGGCTAGCGGGAGGGCCCACAGATACGCAGTATTTT.

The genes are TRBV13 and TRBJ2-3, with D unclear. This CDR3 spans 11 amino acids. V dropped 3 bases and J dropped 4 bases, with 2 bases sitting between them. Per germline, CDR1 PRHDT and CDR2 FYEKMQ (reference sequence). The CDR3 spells CASSLADTQYF. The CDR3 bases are TGTGCCAGCAGCTTGGCAGATACGCAGTATTTT.

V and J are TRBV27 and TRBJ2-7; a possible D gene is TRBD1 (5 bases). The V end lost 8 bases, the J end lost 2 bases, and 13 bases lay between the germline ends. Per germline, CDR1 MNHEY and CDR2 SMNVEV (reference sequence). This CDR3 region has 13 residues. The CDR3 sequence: CASGALRTYEQYF. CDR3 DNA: TGTGCCAGCGGGGCATTGAGGACCTACGAGCAGTACTTC.

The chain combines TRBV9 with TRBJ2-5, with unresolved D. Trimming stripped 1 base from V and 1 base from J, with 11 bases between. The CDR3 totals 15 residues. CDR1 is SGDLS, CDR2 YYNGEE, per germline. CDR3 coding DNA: TGTGCCAGCAGCGTATTTACAACCGGCCAAGAGACCCAGTACTTC. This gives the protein CASSVFTTGQETQYF.

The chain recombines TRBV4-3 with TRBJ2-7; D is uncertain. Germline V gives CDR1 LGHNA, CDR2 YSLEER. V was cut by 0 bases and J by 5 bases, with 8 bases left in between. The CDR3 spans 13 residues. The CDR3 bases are TGCGCCAGCAGCCAAGATAAAGCGCACGAGCAGTACTTC. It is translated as CASSQDKAHEQYF.

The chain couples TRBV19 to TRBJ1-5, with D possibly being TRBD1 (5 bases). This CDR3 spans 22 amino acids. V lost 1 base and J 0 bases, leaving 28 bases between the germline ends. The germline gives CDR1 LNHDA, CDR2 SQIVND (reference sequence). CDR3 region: CASSIAQGPYPYLAYSNQPQHF. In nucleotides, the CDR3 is TGTGCCAGTAGTATAGCCCAGGGACCCTATCCCTATTTGGCGTATAGCAATCAGCCCCAGCATTTT.

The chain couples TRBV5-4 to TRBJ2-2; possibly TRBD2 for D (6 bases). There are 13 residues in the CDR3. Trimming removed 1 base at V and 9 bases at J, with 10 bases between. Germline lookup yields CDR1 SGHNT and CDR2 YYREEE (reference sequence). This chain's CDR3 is CASSLRGNWELFF. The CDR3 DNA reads TGTGCCAGCAGCTTGCGGGGGAACTGGGAGCTGTTTTTT.

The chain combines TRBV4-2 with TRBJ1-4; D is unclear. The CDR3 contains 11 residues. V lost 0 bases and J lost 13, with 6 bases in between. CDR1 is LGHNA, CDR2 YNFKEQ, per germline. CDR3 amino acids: CASSQDAGLFF. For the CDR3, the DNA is TGTGCCAGCAGCCAAGACGCGGGACTGTTTTTT.

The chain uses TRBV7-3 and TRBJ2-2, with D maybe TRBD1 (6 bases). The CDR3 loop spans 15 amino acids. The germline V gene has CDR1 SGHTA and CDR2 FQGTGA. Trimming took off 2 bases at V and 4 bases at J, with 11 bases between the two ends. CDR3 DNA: TGTGCCAGCAGCTTATCAGGGGCCCTCACCGGGGAGCTGTTTTTT. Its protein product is CASSLSGALTGELFF.

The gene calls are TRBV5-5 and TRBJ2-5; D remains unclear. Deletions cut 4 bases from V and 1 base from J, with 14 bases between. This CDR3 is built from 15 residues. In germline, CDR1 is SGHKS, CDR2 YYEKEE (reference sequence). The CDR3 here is CASSTLSDFQETQYF. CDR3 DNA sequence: TGTGCCAGCAGCACCTTGTCCGACTTCCAAGAGACCCAGTACTTC. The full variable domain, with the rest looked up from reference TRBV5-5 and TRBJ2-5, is DAGVTQSPTHLIKTRGQQVTLRCSPISGHKSVSWYQQVLGQGPQFIFQYYEKEERGRGNFPDRFSARQFPNYSSELNVNALLLGDSALYLCASSTLSDFQETQYFGPGTRLLVL.

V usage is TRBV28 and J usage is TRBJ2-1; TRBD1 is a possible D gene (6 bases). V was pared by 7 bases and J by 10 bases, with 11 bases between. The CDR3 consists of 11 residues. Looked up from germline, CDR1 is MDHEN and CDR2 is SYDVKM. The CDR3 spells CASTRTGEQFF. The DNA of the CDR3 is TGTGCCAGCACCCGTACAGGGGAGCAGTTCTTC. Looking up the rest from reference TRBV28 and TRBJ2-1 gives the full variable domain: DVKVTQSSRYLVKRTGEKVFLECVQDMDHENMFWYRQDPGLGLRLIYFSYDVKMKEKGDIPEGYSVSREKKERFSLILESASTNQTSMYLCASTRTGEQFFGPGTRLTVL.